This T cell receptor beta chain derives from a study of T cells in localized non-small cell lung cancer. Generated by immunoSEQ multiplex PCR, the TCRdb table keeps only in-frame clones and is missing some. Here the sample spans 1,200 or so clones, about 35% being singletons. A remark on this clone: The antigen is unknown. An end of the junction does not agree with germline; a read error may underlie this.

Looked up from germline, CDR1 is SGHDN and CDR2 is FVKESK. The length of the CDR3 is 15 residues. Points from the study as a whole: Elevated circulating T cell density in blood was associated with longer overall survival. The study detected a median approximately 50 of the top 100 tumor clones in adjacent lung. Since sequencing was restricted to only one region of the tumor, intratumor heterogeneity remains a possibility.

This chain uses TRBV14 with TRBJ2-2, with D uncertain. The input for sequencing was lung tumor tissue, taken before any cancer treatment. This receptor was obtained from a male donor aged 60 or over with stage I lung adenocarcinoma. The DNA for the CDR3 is TGTGCCAACAGCCCCGACGGGTTCCGGACCGGGGAGCTGTTTTTT. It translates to CANSPDGFRTGELFF.